The entry that follows covers one T cell receptor beta chain sequence. Its target is unknown. Profiled with immunoSEQ multiplex PCR; TCRdb holds only in-frame clones, not every one. The data show fewer than 30,000 clones, with roughly 91% seen just once and less than 1.1% held by the top ten. The data were taken from a study of T cells in localized non-small cell lung cancer. The CDR3 runs 15 residues. The V end was cut by 5 bases, the J end by 4 bases, with 17 bases between. The germline CDR1 and CDR2 sequences are LGHNA and YSLEER. Study observations and caveats: Uninvolved adjacent lung, not tumor, had the highest T cell clonality. Prolonged overall survival went with higher T cell density in the blood. Appearing in adjacent lung were a median roughly 60 of the top 100 tumor clones. Multi-region tumor sequencing was not done, so intratumor heterogeneity could not be excluded.

The chain joins TRBV4-3 to TRBJ1-2, with D possibly being TRBD1 (5 bases). The input for sequencing was peripheral blood, taken before any cancer treatment. The source is a woman aged 35 to 70 with stage I lung adenocarcinoma. The CDR3 coding sequence is TGCGCCAGCAGCGGGGGGTCTGGACGGACCTATGGCTACACCTTC. Residues: CASSGGSGRTYGYTF.